These 3 T cell receptor beta chains were all obtained from the same sample, sequenced in a study of blood T cell repertoires in COVID-19. Here immunoSEQ multiplex PCR was the method, and the copy in TCRdb shows in-frame clones only, minus some. The data contain over 150,000 clones, 70% to 90% of them singletons. The sample comprised peripheral blood. These receptors all come from a man aged 50-60 years with COVID-19, enrolled during active disease.

The chain joins TRBV25-1 to TRBJ2-4, with D perhaps TRBD2 (5 bases). The V gene lost 3 bases and the J gene lost 9 bases, with 18 bases spanning the gap. CDR1 MGHDK and CDR2 SYGVNS come from the germline V gene. This CDR3 contains 15 residues. Written as DNA, the CDR3 is TGTGCCAGCAGTGACGCCCTGACGGCGGGCGGCATTCAGTACTTC. Protein product: CASSDALTAGGIQYF. Variable domain in full (rest from reference TRBV25-1 and TRBJ2-4): EADIYQTPRYLVIGTGKKITLECSQTMGHDKMYWYQQDPGMELHLIHYSYGVNSTEKGDLSSESTVSRIRTEHFPLTLESARPSHTSQYLCASSDALTAGGIQYFGAGTRLSVL.

This chain links TRBV6-2 or TRBV6-3 with TRBJ2-6; 9 bases are shared with TRBD1. V lost 6 bases and J lost 4; bases outside the gene matches: 13. The CDR3 consists of 18 residues. Germline lookup yields CDR1 MNHEY and CDR2 SVGEGT. The DNA for the CDR3 is TGTGCCAGCAGCTTCCCGGGACAGGGACGGGCCGGGGCCAACGTCCTGACTTTC. This encodes CASSFPGQGRAGANVLTF.

V and J are TRBV6-2 or TRBV6-3 and TRBJ1-5; D ambiguous. V gave up 5 bases and J gave up 5 bases, with 16 bases separating them. The CDR3 is 15 residues long. The germline V gene encodes CDR1 MNHEY and CDR2 SVGEGT. The CDR3 sequence is CASSQTRHADQPQHF. Here the CDR3 DNA reads TGTGCCAGCAGTCAAACGCGTCACGCGGATCAGCCCCAGCATTTT.